The 15 T cell receptor beta chains below were found in one sample sequenced in a study of OX40 agonist ivuxolimab in advanced cancers. Assay: immunoSEQ multiplex PCR; the TCRdb copy retains only in-frame clones and omits some. The sample has nearly 60,000 clones, roughly 88% seen once; the top ten hold about 3.3%. This material consisted of CD4+ or CD8+ T cells sorted from blood, taken in a trial of the OX40 agonist ivuxolimab. All receptors derive from an adult with an advanced solid tumor such as melanoma, head and neck, liver or kidney cancer.

The chain has TRBV30 and TRBJ2-2; the match to TRBD1 covers 9 bases. Trimming took 0 bases from V and 6 from J; bases not matched to a gene: 8. Germline V gene data show CDR1 as GTSNPN and CDR2 as SVGIG (reference sequence). This CDR3 has 16 residues. The CDR3 DNA reads as TGTGCCTGGAGTGTCCCGGGACAGGGAGAGGCCGGGGAGCTGTTTTTT. Residues: CAWSVPGQGEAGELFF.

In its sample, this clone was seen a few times. The J gene is TRBJ1-1, the V gene TRBV9; unclear D gene. Germline CDR1 reads SGDLS; CDR2 reads YYNGEE. There are 15 residues in the CDR3. Trimming stripped 0 bases from V and 1 base from J, with 10 bases between. CDR3 sequence (DNA): TGTGCCAGCAGCGTAGACGTGGCGTCGAACACTGAAGCTTTCTTT. Translating it yields CASSVDVASNTEAFF.

The V gene is TRBV28, the J gene TRBJ2-1; D uncertain. Between the trimmed V and J ends, which lost 2 bases and 8 bases, there was a span of 10 bases. The germline CDR1 and CDR2 sequences are MDHEN and SYDVKM. This CDR3 spans 13 amino acids. The CDR3 DNA is TGTGCCAGCAGTTTAAATGGGATTGATGAGCAGTTCTTC. This gives the protein CASSLNGIDEQFF.

CDR3 sequence: CASSLAPNYRSYNEQFF. CDR3 coding DNA: TGCGCCAGCAGCTTGGCCCCAAACTACAGAAGTTACAATGAGCAGTTCTTC. This chain links TRBV5-1 with TRBJ2-1; D not certain. Germline values: CDR1 SGHRS, CDR2 YFSETQ. This CDR3 has 17 residues. V was cut by 0 bases and J by 4 bases, with 17 bases left in between.

The J gene is TRBJ2-5, the V gene TRBV15; D remains ambiguous. Looked up from germline, CDR1 is LNHNV and CDR2 is YYDKDF (reference sequence). This CDR3 region has 14 residues. V shed 0 bases and J shed 4 bases, with 9 bases lying between them. This CDR3 reads CATSRDHPGETQYF. CDR3 DNA: TGTGCCACCAGCAGAGATCACCCGGGAGAGACCCAGTACTTC.

The chain combines TRBV25-1 with TRBJ1-2; D not resolved. The CDR3 length is 13 residues. Per the germline V gene, CDR1 is MGHDK and CDR2 is SYGVNS. Trimming left V 3 bases short and J 7 bases short, with 12 bases between. CDR3 bases: TGTGCCAGCAGTGACTCACTATATAGTGGCTACACCTTC. Its translation: CASSDSLYSGYTF.

The rearrangement links TRBV29-1 to TRBJ1-2; no clear D gene. The CDR3 runs 11 residues. Germline CDR1 reads SQVTM; CDR2 reads ANQGSEA. V lost 2 bases and J lost 6, with 7 bases in between. CDR3 bases: TGCAGCGTTGAACAGGTTGATGGCTACACCTTC. Its translation: CSVEQVDGYTF.

V is TRBV9 and J is TRBJ2-1; TRBD1 matches at 10 bases. CDR3 length: 15 residues. The germline V gene has CDR1 SGDLS and CDR2 YYNGEE. V was pared by 0 bases and J by 4 bases, with 1 base of the junction left unmatched. The CDR3 loop is CASSVVGQGYNEQFF. CDR3 nucleotide sequence: TGTGCCAGCAGCGTAGTGGGACAGGGGTACAATGAGCAGTTCTTC.

The chain employs TRBV27 and TRBJ2-3; TRBD2 matches at 7 bases. Germline CDR1 is MNHEY and CDR2 is SMNVEV (reference sequence). V trimming: 0 bases; J trimming: 7 bases; junction bases outside the gene matches: 4. The CDR3 is 14 amino acids. The CDR3 nucleotides are TGTGCCAGCAGTTTATCTCCTAGCGGCAATACGCAGTATTTT. As protein: CASSLSPSGNTQYF.

V and J are TRBV29-1 and TRBJ1-2; D is unresolved. The V end lost 6 bases, the J end lost 3 bases, and 17 bases lay between the germline ends. The CDR3 consists of 14 residues. CDR1 and CDR2 (germline): SQVTM, ANQGSEA. The CDR3 DNA sequence: TGCAGCGTGAACCGGGAGCCCCAGGACTATGGCTACACCTTC. Protein product: CSVNREPQDYGYTF.

The gene calls are TRBV4-2 and TRBJ2-7, with D perhaps given as TRBD1 or TRBD2 (6 bases each). V lost 0 bases and J lost 3, with 12 bases in between. Per the germline V gene, CDR1 is LGHNA and CDR2 is YNFKEQ. The CDR3 spans 15 residues. The CDR3 DNA follows: TGTGCCAGCAGCCAAGATCGGGGGCAGGGCTACGAGCAGTACTTC. This codes for CASSQDRGQGYEQYF.

This rearrangement joins TRBV19 to TRBJ2-3; D may correspond to TRBD1 or TRBD2 (5 bases each). CDR1 and CDR2 from the germline V gene are LNHDA and SQIVND (reference sequence). V lost 3 bases and J lost 6, with 13 bases in between. There are 14 residues in the CDR3. Here the CDR3 reads CASSMDWGTDTQYF. CDR3 nucleotide sequence: TGTGCCAGTAGTATGGATTGGGGGACGGATACGCAGTATTTT.

The V and J genes are TRBV5-5 and TRBJ2-5, with D unresolved. Trimming took off 0 bases at V and 5 bases at J, with 14 bases between the two ends. Germline loops: CDR1 SGHKS, CDR2 YYEKEE (reference sequence). The length of the CDR3 is 15 residues. The CDR3 sequence is CASSLDPNSRETQYF. CDR3 in DNA: TGTGCCAGCAGCTTGGATCCGAATAGTAGGGAGACCCAGTACTTC.

The chain combines TRBV7-2 with TRBJ1-2, with 8 bases aligning to TRBD1. CDR3 size: 15 residues. Germline CDR1 SGHTA, CDR2 FQGNSA. The V gene end was trimmed by 5 bases and the J gene end by 4 bases; junction bases not matched to a gene: 9. CDR3 DNA sequence: TGTGCCAGCAGCGAGGACAGGGTGATTTTCTATGGCTACACCTTC. Translation gives CASSEDRVIFYGYTF.

This rearrangement joins TRBV28 to TRBJ2-1, with 11 bases that match TRBD2. This CDR3 spans 15 amino acids. With V trimmed by 3 bases and J by 6 bases, 4 bases remained unmatched. The germline V gene has CDR1 MDHEN and CDR2 SYDVKM. The CDR3 reads CASSFGLAGGNEQFF. CDR3 sequence (DNA): TGTGCCAGCAGTTTTGGGCTAGCGGGGGGCAATGAGCAGTTCTTC.